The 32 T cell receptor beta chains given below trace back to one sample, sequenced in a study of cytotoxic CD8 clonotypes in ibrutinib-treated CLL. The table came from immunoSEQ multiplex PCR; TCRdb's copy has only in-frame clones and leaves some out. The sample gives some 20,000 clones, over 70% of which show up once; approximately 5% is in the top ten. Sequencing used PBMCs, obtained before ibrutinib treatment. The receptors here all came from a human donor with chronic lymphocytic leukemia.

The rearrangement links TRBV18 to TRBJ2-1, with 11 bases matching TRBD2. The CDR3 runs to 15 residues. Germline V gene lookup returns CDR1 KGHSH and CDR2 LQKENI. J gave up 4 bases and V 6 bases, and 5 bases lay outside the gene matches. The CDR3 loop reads CASSNLAGGYNEQFF. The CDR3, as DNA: TGTGCCAGCTCCAATCTAGCGGGGGGATACAATGAGCAGTTCTTC. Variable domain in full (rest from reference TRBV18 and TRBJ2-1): NAGVMQNPRHLVRRRGQEARLRCSPMKGHSHVYWYRQLPEEGLKFMVYLQKENIIDESGMPKERFSAEFPKEGPSILRIQQVVRGDSAAYFCASSNLAGGYNEQFFGPGTRLTVL.

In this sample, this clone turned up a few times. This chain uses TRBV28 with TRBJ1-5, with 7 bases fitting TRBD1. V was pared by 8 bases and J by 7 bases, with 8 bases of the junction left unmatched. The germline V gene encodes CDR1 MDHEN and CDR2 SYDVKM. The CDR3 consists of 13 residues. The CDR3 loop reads CASVRGFLQPQHF. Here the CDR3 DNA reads TGTGCCAGCGTCAGGGGGTTCCTCCAGCCCCAGCATTTT. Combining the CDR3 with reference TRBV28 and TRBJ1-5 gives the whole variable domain DVKVTQSSRYLVKRTGEKVFLECVQDMDHENMFWYRQDPGLGLRLIYFSYDVKMKEKGDIPEGYSVSREKKERFSLILESASTNQTSMYLCASVRGFLQPQHFGDGTRLSIL.

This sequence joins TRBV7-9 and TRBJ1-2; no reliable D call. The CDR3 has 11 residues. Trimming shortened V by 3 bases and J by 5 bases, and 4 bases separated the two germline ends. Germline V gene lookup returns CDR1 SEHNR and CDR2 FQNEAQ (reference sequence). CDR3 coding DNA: TGTGCCAGCAGCTTCGGATATGGCTACACCTTC. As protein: CASSFGYGYTF.

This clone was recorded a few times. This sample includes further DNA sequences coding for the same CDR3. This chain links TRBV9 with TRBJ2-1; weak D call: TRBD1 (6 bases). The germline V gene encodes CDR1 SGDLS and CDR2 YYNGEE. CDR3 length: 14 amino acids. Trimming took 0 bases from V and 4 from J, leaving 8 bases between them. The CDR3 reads CASSVAGTYNEQFF. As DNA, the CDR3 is TGTGCCAGCAGCGTAGCGGGGACATACAATGAGCAGTTCTTC.

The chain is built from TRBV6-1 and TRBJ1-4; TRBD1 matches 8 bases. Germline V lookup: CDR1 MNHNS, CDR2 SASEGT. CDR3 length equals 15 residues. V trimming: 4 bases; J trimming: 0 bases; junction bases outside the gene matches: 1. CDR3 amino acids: CASSVQGATNEKLFF. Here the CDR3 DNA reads TGTGCCAGCAGTGTACAGGGGGCAACTAATGAAAAACTGTTTTTT.

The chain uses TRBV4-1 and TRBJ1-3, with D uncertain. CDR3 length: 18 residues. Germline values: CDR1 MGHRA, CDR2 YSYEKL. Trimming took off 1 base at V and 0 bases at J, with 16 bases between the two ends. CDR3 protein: CASSQVADGISSGNTIYF. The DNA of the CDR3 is TGCGCCAGCAGCCAAGTCGCGGACGGGATCTCCTCTGGAAACACCATATATTTT.

The CDR3 loop is CASSYSQGSNEKLFF. As DNA, the CDR3 is TGTGCCAGCAGTTACTCGCAGGGGAGTAATGAAAAACTGTTTTTT. V and J are TRBV6-6 and TRBJ1-4; D may be TRBD1 (6 bases). The CDR3 loop spans 15 amino acids. V was cut by 0 bases and J by 4 bases, with 9 bases left in between. Germline assignment: CDR1 MNHNY and CDR2 SVGAGI (reference sequence).

The CDR3 loop reads CASSGRLAGSTDTQYF. CDR3 in DNA: TGTGCCAGCAGCGGCCGACTAGCGGGTAGCACAGATACGCAGTATTTT. This chain joins TRBV9 and TRBJ2-3; 10 bases line up with TRBD2. This CDR3 has 16 amino acids. CDR1 is SGDLS and CDR2 is YYNGEE in the germline V gene. V lost 3 bases to trimming and J lost 0 bases; unmatched junction nucleotides: 4. Complete variable domain (other parts from reference TRBV9 and TRBJ2-3): DSGVTQTPKHLITATGQRVTLRCSPRSGDLSVYWYQQSLDQGLQFLIQYYNGEERAKGNILERFSAQQFPDLHSELNLSSLELGDSALYFCASSGRLAGSTDTQYFGPGTRLTVL.

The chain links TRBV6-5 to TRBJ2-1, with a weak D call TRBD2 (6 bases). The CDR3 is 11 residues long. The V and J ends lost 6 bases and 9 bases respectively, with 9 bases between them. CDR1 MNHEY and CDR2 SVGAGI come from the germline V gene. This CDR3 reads CASREAGEQFF. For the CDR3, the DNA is TGTGCCAGCAGAGAAGCGGGTGAGCAGTTCTTC.

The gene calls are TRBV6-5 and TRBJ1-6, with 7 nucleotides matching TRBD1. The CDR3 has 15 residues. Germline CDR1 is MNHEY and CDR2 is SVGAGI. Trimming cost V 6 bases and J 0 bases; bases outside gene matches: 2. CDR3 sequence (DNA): TGTGCCAGCAGGGACAGGTTCTCCTATAATTCACCCCTCCACTTT. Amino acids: CASRDRFSYNSPLHF.

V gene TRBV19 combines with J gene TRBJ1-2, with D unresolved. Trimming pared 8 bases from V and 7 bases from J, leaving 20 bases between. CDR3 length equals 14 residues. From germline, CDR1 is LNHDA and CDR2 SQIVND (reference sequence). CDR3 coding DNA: TGTGCCAGTCTTTCGGACGGAGGACGAAGTGGCTACACCTTC. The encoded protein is CASLSDGGRSGYTF.

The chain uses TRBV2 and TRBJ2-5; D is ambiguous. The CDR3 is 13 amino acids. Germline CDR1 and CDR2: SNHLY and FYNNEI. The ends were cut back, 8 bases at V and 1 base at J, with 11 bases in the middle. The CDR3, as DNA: TGTGCCAGCTCATGGGCCACCCAAGAGACCCAGTACTTC. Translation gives CASSWATQETQYF.

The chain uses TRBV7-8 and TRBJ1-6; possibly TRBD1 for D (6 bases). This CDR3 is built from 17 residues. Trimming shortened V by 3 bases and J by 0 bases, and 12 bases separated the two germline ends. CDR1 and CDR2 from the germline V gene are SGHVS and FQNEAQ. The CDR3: CASSFNTGSSYNSPLHF. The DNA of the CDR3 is TGTGCCAGCAGCTTCAACACAGGGTCCTCCTATAATTCACCCCTCCACTTT.

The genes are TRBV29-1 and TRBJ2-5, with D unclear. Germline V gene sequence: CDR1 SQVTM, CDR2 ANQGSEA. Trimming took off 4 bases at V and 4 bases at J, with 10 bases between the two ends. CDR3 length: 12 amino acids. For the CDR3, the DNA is TGCAGCGTTGTGGGTCCCCGAGAGACCCAGTACTTC. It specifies CSVVGPRETQYF.

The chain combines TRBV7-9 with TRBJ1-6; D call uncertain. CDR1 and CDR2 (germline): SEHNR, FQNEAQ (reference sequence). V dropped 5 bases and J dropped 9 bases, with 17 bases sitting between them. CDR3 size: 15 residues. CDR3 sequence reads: CASSRRATEVSPLHF. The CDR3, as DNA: TGTGCCAGCAGCCGTCGGGCGACGGAAGTTTCACCCCTCCACTTT.

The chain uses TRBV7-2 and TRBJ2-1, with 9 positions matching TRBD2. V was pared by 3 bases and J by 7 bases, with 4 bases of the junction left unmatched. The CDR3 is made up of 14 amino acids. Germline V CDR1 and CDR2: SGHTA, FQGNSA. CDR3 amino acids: CASSLAGGQNEQFF. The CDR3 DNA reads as TGTGCCAGCAGCTTGGCGGGGGGGCAGAATGAGCAGTTCTTC.

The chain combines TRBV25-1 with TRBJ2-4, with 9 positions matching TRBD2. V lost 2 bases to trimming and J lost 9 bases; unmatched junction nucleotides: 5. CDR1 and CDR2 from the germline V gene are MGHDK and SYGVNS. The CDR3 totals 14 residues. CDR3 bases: TGTGCCAGCAGTGAAGCGGGGGGGCTGGGCATTCAGTACTTC. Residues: CASSEAGGLGIQYF.

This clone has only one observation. CDR3 bases: TGTGCCAGCAGTTTACGGGGCCGGACCCAGTACTTC. This sequence encodes CASSLRGRTQYF. The chain joins TRBV28 to TRBJ2-5, with D possibly called TRBD1 or TRBD2 (5 bases each). The CDR3 is 12 amino acids. With 2 bases removed from V and 7 bases from J, the gap between germline ends came to 8 bases. Germline CDR1 reads MDHEN; CDR2 reads SYDVKM.

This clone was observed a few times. The CDR3 region is CAWSIRQPSYNSPLHF. CDR3 nucleotide sequence: TGTGCCTGGAGTATTCGACAGCCAAGTTATAATTCACCCCTCCACTTT. V and J are TRBV30 and TRBJ1-6, with a possible D match to TRBD1 (5 bases). The CDR3 runs 16 residues. The V end was cut by 2 bases, the J end by 4 bases, with 15 bases between. Germline CDR1 GTSNPN, CDR2 SVGIG (reference sequence).

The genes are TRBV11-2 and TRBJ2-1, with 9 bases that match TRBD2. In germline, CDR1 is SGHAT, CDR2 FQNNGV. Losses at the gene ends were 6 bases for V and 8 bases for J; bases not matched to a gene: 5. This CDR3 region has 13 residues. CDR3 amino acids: CASRPTSGDEQFF. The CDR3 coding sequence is TGTGCCAGCAGGCCGACTAGCGGTGATGAGCAGTTCTTC.

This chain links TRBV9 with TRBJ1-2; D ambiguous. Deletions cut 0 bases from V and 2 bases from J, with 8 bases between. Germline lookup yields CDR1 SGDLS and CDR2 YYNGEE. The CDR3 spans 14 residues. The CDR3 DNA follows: TGTGCCAGCAGCGTAGATGCAGGCAACTATGGCTACACCTTC. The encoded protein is CASSVDAGNYGYTF.

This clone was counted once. For the CDR3, the DNA is TGTGCCACCTCGCGGACCGTCGGGACTAGTCTTTACGAGCAGTACTTC. Translated, it gives CATSRTVGTSLYEQYF. The chain links TRBV19 to TRBJ2-7, with TRBD2 matching 8 bases. CDR1 and CDR2 from the germline V gene are LNHDA and SQIVND (reference sequence). V shed 10 bases and J 4 bases; nucleotides not matched to a gene: 18. CDR3 length: 16 amino acids.

CDR3 sequence reads: CASSLLWTGGVTEAFF. CDR3 sequence (DNA): TGTGCCAGCAGCTTGTTATGGACAGGGGGCGTCACTGAAGCTTTCTTT. The chain recombines TRBV5-6 with TRBJ1-1, with 11 positions matching TRBD1. There are 16 residues in the CDR3. The J segment lost 4 bases and the V segment lost 1 base, leaving 6 bases of the junction unmatched. CDR1 SGHDT and CDR2 YYEEEE come from the germline V gene.

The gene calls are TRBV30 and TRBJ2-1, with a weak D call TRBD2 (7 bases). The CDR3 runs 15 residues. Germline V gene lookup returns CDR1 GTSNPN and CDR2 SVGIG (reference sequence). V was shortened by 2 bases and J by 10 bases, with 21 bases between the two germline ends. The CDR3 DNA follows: TGTGCCTGGAGTTCAACAGAAACCGGGGGGCAGGAGCAGTTCTTC. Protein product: CAWSSTETGGQEQFF.

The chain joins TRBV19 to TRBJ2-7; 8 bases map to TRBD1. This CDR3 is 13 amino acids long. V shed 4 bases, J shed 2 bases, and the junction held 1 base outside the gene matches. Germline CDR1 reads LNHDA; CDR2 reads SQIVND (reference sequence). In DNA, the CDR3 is TGTGCCAGTAGTAGGACAGGGCCCTACGAGCAGTACTTC. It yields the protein CASSRTGPYEQYF.

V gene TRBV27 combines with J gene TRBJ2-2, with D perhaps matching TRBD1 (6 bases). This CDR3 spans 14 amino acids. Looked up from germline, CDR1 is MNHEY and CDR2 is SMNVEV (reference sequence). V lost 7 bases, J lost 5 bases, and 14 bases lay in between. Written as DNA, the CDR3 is TGTGCCAGCAAGGAGAATAGGGGGACCGGGGAGCTGTTTTTT. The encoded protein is CASKENRGTGELFF.

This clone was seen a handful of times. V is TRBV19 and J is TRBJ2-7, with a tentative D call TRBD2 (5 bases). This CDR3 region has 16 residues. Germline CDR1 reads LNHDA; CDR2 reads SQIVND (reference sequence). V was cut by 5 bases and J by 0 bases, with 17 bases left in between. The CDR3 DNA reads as TGTGCCAGTAGTCCCTTGAGGACGGGGAGCTCCTACGAGCAGTACTTC. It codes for CASSPLRTGSSYEQYF.

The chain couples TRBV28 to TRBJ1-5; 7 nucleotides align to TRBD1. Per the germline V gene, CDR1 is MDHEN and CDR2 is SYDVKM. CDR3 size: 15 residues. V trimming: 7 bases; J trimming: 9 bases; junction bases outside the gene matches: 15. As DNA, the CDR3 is TGTGCCAGCACCGCCCCGGGACAGTTAGGTAGGCCCCAGCATTTT. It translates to CASTAPGQLGRPQHF.

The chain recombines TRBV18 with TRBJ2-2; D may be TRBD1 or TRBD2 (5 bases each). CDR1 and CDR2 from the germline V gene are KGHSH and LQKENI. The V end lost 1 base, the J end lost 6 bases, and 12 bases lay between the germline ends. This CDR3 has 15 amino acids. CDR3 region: CASSPRGFEAGELFF. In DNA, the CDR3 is TGTGCCAGCTCACCACGGGGGTTTGAGGCCGGGGAGCTGTTTTTT.

The CDR3: CASSLIWGDEQFF. Written as DNA, the CDR3 is TGTGCCAGCAGTTTAATATGGGGGGATGAGCAGTTCTTC. This chain uses TRBV28 with TRBJ2-1, with TRBD2 as a possible D gene (6 bases). CDR3 length: 13 amino acids. The V end lost 2 bases, the J end lost 8 bases, and 10 bases lay between the germline ends. The germline V gene has CDR1 MDHEN and CDR2 SYDVKM.

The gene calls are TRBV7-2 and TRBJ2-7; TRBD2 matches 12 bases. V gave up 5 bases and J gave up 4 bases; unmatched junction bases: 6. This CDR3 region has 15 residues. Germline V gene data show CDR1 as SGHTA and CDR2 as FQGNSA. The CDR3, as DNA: TGTGCCAGCAGCCCCCTAGCGGGGGGGCCTTACGAGCAGTACTTC. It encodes CASSPLAGGPYEQYF.

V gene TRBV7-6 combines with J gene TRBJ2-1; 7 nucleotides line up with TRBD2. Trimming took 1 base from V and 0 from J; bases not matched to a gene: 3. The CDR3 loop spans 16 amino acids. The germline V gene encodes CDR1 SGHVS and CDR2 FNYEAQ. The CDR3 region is CASSLVAGVSYNEQFF. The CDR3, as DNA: TGTGCCAGCAGCTTAGTGGCGGGGGTCTCCTACAATGAGCAGTTCTTC.